Sequencing of this TCR beta chain was carried out in a study of blood T cell repertoires in COVID-19. Study-level background: COVID-19 samples from acute and convalescent phases originated in the United States, Italy and Spain. Sample material is recorded as cDNA or gDNA derived from T cells, B-cell-depleted T cells, or PBMCs.

A remark on this clone: An end of the junction does not agree with germline; a read error may underlie this.

Per the authors' pipeline: Reference gene primer amplification in the assay estimated nucleated cell counts. Using immunoSEQ multiplex PCR, the repertoire was profiled, and TCRdb retains in-frame clones only, with some absent. Clonal size and the V and J genes are those of that table, whereas D and trimming came from the DNA. The sample shows fewer than 50,000 clones, 70% to 85% of them seen only once. The CDR3 totals 13 residues. Per germline, CDR1 SNHLY and CDR2 FYNNEI. The specimen sequenced was peripheral blood. This chain uses TRBV2 with TRBJ2-5; 7 nucleotides agree with TRBD1. The TCR sequence derives from a woman aged 80 or over with acute or convalescent COVID-19. CDR3 in amino acids: CASSERGQGTQYF. The CDR3 region has the DNA TGTGCCAGCAGTGAGAGGGGGCAAGGGACCCAGTACTTC.